The present TCR beta chain was sequenced within a study of T-cell memory formation after mild COVID-19. As for the study in general: TCR clusters were mostly confined to one donor each. Study-level points and caveats: Mainly CM and EM harbored the contracting CD4+ clones; mainly EMRA harbored the CD8+ ones. Detection of some responders pre-infection suggested pre-existing cross-reactive memory T cells participated.

TCR alpha and TCR beta cDNA libraries carrying sample barcodes and UMIs were produced by 5'RACE using constant-segment primers. TCRdb processed the 5' RACE reads anew with MiXCR; each CDR3 protein has one entry. This sample carries over 450,000 distinct CDR3 sequences, 20% of them seen once, and the ten largest clones take about 12%. Worth noting for this clonotype: As yet, its antigen is unknown.

The CDR3 is 16 amino acids. V trimming: 1 base; J trimming: 5 bases; junction bases outside the gene matches: 8. Germline V gives CDR1 SGHTA, CDR2 FQGTGA. Sequences were obtained from PBMCs or a T cell subset sorted from them (not recorded which). The V and J genes are TRBV7-3 and TRBJ2-5, with 9 bases aligning to TRBD2. The source of this sequence is an adult woman who had mild COVID-19 (a few samples of this study predate the infection). Cell type and time point are not known. CDR3 sequence: CASSLSGASGIETQYF. The CDR3, as DNA: TGTGCCAGCAGCTTAAGTGGGGCTAGCGGGATTGAGACCCAGTACTTC.